The 3 T cell receptor beta chains below were found in one sample sequenced in a study of cytomegalovirus exposure and HLA in healthy donors. The PCR had 60 Vbeta and 13 Jbeta primers. The data were produced by immunoSEQ multiplex PCR, yet TCRdb's version contains in-frame clones alone and is incomplete. The table includes fewer than 250,000 clones, approximately 87% detected once. Sequencing used PBMCs. These receptors originate from a human donor in good health.

This clone is a singleton in its sample. This chain uses TRBV2 with TRBJ2-7; TRBD1 might be the D (6 bases). The CDR3 has 15 residues. Trimming shortened V by 7 bases and J by 1 base, and 17 bases separated the two germline ends. Germline CDR1 and CDR2: SNHLY and FYNNEI. The CDR3 DNA reads as TGTGCCAGCATGCCCGCAGGGGAGATTTCCTACGAGCAGTACTTC. Translated: CASMPAGEISYEQYF.

The chain is built from TRBV7-2 and TRBJ2-7; 7 nucleotides line up with TRBD2. V lost 5 bases to trimming and J lost 2 bases; unmatched junction nucleotides: 9. The CDR3 has 15 residues. Germline assignment: CDR1 SGHTA and CDR2 FQGNSA. In DNA, the CDR3 is TGTGCCAGCAGCCTCCCCCCTAGCGGAGCCTACGAGCAGTACTTC. Its translation is CASSLPPSGAYEQYF.

The CDR3: CASSPAGAYEQYF. The DNA of the CDR3 is TGTGCCAGCAGTCCCGCAGGGGCCTACGAGCAGTACTTC. The chain combines TRBV6-5 with TRBJ2-7; possible D gene TRBD1, 6 bases. This CDR3 is 13 amino acids long. CDR1 and CDR2 from the germline V gene are MNHEY and SVGAGI. The V end lost 5 bases, the J end lost 2 bases, and 10 bases lay between the germline ends.